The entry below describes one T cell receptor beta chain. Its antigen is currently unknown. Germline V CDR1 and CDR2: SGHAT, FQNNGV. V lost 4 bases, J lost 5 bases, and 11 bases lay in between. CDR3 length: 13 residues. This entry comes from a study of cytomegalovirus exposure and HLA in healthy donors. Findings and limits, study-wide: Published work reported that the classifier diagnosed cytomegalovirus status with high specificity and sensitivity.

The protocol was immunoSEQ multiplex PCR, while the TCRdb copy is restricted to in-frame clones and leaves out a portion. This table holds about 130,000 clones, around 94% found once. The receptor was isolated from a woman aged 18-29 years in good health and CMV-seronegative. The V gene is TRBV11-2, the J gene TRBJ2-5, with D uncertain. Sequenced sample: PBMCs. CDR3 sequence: CASSSSNWETQYF. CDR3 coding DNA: TGTGCCAGCAGCTCCTCAAACTGGGAGACCCAGTACTTC.